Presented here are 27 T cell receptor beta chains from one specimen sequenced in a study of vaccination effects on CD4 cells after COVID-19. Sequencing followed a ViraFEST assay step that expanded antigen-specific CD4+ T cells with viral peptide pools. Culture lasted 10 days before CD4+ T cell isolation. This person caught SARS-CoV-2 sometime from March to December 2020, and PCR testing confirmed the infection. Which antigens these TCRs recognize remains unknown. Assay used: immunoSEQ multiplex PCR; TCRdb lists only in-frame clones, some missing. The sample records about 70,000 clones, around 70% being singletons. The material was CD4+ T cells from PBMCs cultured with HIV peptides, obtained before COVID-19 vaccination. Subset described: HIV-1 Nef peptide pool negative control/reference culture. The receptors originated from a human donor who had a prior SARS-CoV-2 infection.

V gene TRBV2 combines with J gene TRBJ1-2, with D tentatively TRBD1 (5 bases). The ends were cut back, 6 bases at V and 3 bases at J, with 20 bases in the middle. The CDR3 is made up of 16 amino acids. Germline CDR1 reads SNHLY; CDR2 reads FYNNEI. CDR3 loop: CASRGRYRRDDYGYTF. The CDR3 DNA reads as TGTGCCAGCAGGGGGAGGTATCGTCGGGACGACTATGGCTACACCTTC. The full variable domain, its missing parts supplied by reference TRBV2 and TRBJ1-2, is EPEVTQTPSHQVTQMGQEVILRCVPISNHLYFYWYRQILGQKVEFLVSFYNNEISEKSEIFDDQFSVERPDGSNFTLKIRSTKLEDSAMYFCASRGRYRRDDYGYTFGSGTRLTVV.

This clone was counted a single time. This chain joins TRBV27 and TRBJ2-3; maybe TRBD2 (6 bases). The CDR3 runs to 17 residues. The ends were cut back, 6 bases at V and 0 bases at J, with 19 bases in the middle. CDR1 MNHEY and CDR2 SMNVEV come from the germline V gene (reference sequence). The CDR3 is CASRGSGERASTDTQYF. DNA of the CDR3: TGTGCCAGCAGAGGGTCGGGCGAGCGGGCCAGCACAGATACGCAGTATTTT.

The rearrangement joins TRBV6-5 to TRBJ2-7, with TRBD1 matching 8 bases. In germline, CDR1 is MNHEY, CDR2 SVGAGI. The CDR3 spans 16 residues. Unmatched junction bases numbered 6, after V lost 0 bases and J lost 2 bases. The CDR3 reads CASSYSSMGQAYEQYF. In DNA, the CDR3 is TGTGCCAGCAGTTACTCTTCGATGGGACAGGCCTACGAGCAGTACTTC.

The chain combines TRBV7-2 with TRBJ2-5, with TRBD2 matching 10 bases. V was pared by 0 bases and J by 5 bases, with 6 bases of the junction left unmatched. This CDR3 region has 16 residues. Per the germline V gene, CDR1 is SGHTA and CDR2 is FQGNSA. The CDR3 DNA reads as TGTGCCAGCAGCTTAGCTTTAGCGGGGGGCCTGGAGACCCAGTACTTC. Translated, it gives CASSLALAGGLETQYF.

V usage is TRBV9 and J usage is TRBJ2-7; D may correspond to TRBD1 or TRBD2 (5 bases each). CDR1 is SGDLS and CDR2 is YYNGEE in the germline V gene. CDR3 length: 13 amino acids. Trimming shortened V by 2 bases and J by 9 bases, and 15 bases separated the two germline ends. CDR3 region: CASSVEVGRGQYF. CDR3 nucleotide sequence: TGTGCCAGCAGCGTGGAGGTGGGACGTGGGCAGTACTTC.

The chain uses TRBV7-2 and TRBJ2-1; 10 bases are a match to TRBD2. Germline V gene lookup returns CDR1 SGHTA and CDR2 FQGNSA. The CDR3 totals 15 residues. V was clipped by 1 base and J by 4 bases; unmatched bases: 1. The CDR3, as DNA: TGTGCCAGCAGCTTAGAAGCGGGGGGGTACAATGAGCAGTTCTTC. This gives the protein CASSLEAGGYNEQFF. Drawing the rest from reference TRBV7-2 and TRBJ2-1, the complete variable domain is GAGVSQSPSNKVTEKGKDVELRCDPISGHTALYWYRQSLGQGLEFLIYFQGNSAPDKSGLPSDRFSAERTGGSVSTLTIQRTQQEDSAVYLCASSLEAGGYNEQFFGPGTRLTVL.

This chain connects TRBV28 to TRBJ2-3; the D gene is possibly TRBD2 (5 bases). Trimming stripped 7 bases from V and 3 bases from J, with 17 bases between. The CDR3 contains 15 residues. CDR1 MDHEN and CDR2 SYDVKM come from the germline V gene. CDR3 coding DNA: TGTGCCAGCATGCGCCCGGGATACTCAACAGATACGCAGTATTTT. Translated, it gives CASMRPGYSTDTQYF.

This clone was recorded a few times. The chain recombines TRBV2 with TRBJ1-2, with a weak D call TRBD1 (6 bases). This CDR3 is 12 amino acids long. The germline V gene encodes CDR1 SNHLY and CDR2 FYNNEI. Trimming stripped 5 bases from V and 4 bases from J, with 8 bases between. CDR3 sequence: CASSKDSYGYTF. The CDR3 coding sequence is TGTGCCAGCAGTAAGGACAGCTATGGCTACACCTTC.

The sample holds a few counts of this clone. CDR3 DNA: TGTGCCAGCAGCTTGAGAGCGGGTGATAGCTCCTACGAGCAGTACTTC. Amino acids: CASSLRAGDSSYEQYF. This chain links TRBV7-2 with TRBJ2-7, with D possibly being TRBD2 (6 bases). CDR1 SGHTA and CDR2 FQGNSA come from the germline V gene. This CDR3 contains 16 residues. V lost 3 bases and J lost 0, with 15 bases in between.

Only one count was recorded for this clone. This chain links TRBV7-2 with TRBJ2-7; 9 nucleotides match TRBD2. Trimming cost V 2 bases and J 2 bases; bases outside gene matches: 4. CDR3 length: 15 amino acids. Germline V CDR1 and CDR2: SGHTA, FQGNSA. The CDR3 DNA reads TGTGCCAGCAGCTTATTGATAGCGGGAGCCTACGAGCAGTACTTC. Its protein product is CASSLLIAGAYEQYF.

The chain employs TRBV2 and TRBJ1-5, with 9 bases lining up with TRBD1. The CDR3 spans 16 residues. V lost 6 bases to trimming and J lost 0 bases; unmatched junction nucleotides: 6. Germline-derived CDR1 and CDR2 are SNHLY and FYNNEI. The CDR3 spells CASRTQGADSNQPQHF. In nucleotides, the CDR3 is TGTGCCAGCAGAACACAGGGGGCAGATAGCAATCAGCCCCAGCATTTT.

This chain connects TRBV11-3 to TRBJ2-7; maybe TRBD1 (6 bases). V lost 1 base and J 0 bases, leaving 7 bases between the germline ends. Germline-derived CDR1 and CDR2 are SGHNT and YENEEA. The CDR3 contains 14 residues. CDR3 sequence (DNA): TGTGCCAGCAGCTTAGGGACAGACTCCTACGAGCAGTACTTC. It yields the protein CASSLGTDSYEQYF.

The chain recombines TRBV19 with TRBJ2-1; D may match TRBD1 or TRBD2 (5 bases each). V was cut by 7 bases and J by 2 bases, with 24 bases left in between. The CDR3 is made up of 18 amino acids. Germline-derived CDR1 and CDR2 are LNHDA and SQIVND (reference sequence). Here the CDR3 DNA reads TGTGCCAGTACCTCAACGGGGCTAGGGTCTATGGCCTACAATGAGCAGTTCTTC. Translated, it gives CASTSTGLGSMAYNEQFF.

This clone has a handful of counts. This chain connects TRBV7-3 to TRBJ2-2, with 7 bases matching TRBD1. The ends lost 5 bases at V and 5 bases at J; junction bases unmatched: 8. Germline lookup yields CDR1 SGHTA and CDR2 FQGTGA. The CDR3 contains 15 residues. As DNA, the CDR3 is TGTGCCAGCAGCGCACAATGGGACAGAACCGGGGAGCTGTTTTTT. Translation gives CASSAQWDRTGELFF. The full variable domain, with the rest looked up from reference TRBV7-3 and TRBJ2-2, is GAGVSQTPSNKVTEKGKYVELRCDPISGHTALYWYRQSLGQGPEFLIYFQGTGAADDSGLPNDRFFAVRPEGSVSTLKIQRTERGDSAVYLCASSAQWDRTGELFFGEGSRLTVL.

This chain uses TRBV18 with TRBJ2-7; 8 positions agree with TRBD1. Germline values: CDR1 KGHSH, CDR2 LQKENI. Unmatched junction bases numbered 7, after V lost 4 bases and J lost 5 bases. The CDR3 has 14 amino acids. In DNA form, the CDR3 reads TGTGCCAGCTCACACACGACAGGGGACCACGAGCAGTACTTC. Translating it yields CASSHTTGDHEQYF.

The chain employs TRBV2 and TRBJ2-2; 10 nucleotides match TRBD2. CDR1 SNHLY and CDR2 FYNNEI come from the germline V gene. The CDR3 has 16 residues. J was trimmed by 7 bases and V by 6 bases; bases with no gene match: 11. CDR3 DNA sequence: TGTGCCAGCAGGGGTAGCGGGGGGTCTCTCGGCGGGGAGCTGTTTTTT. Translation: CASRGSGGSLGGELFF.

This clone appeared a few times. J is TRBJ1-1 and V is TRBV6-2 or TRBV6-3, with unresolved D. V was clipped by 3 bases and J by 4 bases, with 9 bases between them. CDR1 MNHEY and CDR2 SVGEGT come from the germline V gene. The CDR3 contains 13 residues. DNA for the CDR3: TGTGCCAGCAGTTATCTTCCCACCACTGAAGCTTTCTTT. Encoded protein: CASSYLPTTEAFF.

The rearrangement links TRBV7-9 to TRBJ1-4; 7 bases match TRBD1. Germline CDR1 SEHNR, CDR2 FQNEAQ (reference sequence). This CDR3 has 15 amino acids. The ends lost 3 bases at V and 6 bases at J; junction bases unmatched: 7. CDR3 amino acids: CASSFSGGGDEKLFF. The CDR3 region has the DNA TGTGCCAGCAGCTTTTCAGGGGGAGGGGATGAAAAACTGTTTTTT.

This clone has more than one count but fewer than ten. The CDR3 spells CASSSVRLAGGAEQFF. CDR3 coding DNA: TGTGCCAGCAGCTCGGTTAGACTAGCGGGGGGCGCTGAGCAGTTCTTC. The chain couples TRBV7-8 to TRBJ2-1, with 13 nucleotides matching TRBD2. CDR3 size: 16 residues. V gave up 4 bases and J gave up 9 bases; unmatched junction bases: 9. The V gene's germline CDR1 is SGHVS and CDR2 FQNEAQ.

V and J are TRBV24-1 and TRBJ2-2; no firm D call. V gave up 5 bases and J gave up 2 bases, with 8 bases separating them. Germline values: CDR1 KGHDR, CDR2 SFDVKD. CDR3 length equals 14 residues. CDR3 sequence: CATSASGNTGELFF. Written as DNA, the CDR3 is TGTGCCACCAGTGCATCAGGAAACACCGGGGAGCTGTTTTTT.

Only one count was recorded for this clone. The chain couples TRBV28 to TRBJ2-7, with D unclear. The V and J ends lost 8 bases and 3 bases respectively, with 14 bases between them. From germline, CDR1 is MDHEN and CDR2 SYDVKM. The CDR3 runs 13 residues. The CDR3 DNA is TGTGCCAGCGAGACTCCGGGCGGCTACGAGCAGTACTTC. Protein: CASETPGGYEQYF.

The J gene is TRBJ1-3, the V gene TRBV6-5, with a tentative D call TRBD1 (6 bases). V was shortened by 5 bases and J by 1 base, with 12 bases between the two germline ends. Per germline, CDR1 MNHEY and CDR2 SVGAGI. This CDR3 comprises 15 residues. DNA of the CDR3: TGTGCCAGCAGTATCAACAGGGCTTCTGGAAACACCATATATTTT. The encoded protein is CASSINRASGNTIYF.

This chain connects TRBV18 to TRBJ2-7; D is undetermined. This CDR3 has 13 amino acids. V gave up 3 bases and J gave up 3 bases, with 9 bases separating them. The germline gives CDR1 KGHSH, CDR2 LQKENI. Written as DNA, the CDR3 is TGTGCCAGCTCACCCGTTGATGACTACGAGCAGTACTTC. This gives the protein CASSPVDDYEQYF.

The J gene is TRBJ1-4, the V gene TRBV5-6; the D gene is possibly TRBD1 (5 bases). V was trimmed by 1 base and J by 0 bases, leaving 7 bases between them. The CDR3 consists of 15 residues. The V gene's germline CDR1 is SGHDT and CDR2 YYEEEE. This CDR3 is CASSLWDPTNEKLFF. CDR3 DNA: TGTGCCAGCAGCTTGTGGGACCCAACTAATGAAAAACTGTTTTTT.

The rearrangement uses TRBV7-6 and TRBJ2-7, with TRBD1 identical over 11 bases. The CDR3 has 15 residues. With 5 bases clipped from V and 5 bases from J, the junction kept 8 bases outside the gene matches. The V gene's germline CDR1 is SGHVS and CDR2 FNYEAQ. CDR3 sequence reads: CASSAGGQGVDEQYF. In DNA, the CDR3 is TGTGCCAGCAGCGCCGGGGGACAGGGGGTAGACGAGCAGTACTTC.

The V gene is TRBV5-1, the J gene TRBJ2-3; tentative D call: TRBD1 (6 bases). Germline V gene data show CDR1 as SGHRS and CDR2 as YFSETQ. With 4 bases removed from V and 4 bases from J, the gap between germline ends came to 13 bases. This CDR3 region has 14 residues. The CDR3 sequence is CASSIEGGPDTQYF. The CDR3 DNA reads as TGCGCCAGCAGCATAGAAGGGGGACCAGATACGCAGTATTTT.

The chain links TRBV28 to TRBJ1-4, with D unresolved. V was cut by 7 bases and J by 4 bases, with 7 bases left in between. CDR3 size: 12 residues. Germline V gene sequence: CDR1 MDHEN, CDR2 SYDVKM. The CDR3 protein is CASNRGNEKLFF. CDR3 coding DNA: TGTGCCAGCAATCGAGGTAATGAAAAACTGTTTTTT.